This TCR beta chain derives from a study of cytomegalovirus exposure and HLA in healthy donors. Primers included in the PCR were 60 Vbeta and 13 Jbeta primers. Sequencing was performed with immunoSEQ multiplex PCR; in TCRdb, only in-frame clones are kept and a portion is missing. Among some 190,000 clones listed, about four fifths were seen once. Study-level results: Later analysis placed DRB1 highest and HLA-C lowest in TCR association rates, which differed by HLA locus. Previously analyzed data showed that most TCR beta V segments were productive at a frequency of about 90% or about 30%.

The CDR3 extends over 13 amino acids. V dropped 6 bases and J dropped 0 bases, with 9 bases sitting between them. Germline V CDR1 and CDR2: MNHEY, SMNVEV (reference sequence). In regard to this clone: Its antigen is currently unknown.

The clonotype was recovered from a middle-aged man in good health and CMV-seropositive. The rearrangement joins TRBV27 to TRBJ2-7; possibly TRBD1 for D (6 bases). Sample: PBMCs. CDR3 residues: CASRGAASYEQYF. Written as DNA, the CDR3 is TGTGCCAGCAGGGGGGCGGCCTCCTACGAGCAGTACTTC.